Below are 20 T cell receptor beta chains sequenced from a single sample in a study of T cell responses to AZD1222 COVID-19 vaccine. The protocol was immunoSEQ multiplex PCR, while the TCRdb copy is restricted to in-frame clones and leaves out a portion. The sample includes approximately 130,000 clones, about 89% of them seen just once. Source: peripheral blood, taken 28 days after the second AZD1222 dose. These receptors were collected from an adult who received the AZD1222 COVID-19 vaccine.

The genes are TRBV5-1 and TRBJ1-1, with D maybe TRBD1 (5 bases). CDR1 is SGHRS, CDR2 YFSETQ, per germline. This CDR3 has 15 residues. Trimming stripped 4 bases from V and 3 bases from J, with 16 bases between. CDR3 region: CASSPGLLRDTEAFF. CDR3 in DNA: TGCGCCAGCAGCCCGGGGCTTCTACGGGACACTGAAGCTTTCTTT.

This clone was counted between two and nine times. V and J are TRBV5-1 and TRBJ2-5; 8 bases agree with TRBD2. The CDR3 contains 17 residues. Trimming removed 4 bases from V and 1 base from J; junction bases left unmatched: 12. Germline values: CDR1 SGHRS, CDR2 YFSETQ. The CDR3 protein is CASSPQKAGAFQETQYF. DNA for the CDR3: TGCGCCAGCAGCCCCCAGAAAGCGGGAGCTTTCCAAGAGACCCAGTACTTC.

The J gene is TRBJ1-2, the V gene TRBV2; D is undetermined. This CDR3 region has 16 residues. Germline V gives CDR1 SNHLY, CDR2 FYNNEI. Trimming stripped 8 bases from V and 3 bases from J, with 22 bases between. The CDR3 loop is CASAEGRPRTDYGYTF. In nucleotides, the CDR3 is TGTGCCAGCGCCGAGGGCCGTCCGAGAACTGACTATGGCTACACCTTC. Full variable domain (rest looked up from reference TRBV2 and TRBJ1-2): EPEVTQTPSHQVTQMGQEVILRCVPISNHLYFYWYRQILGQKVEFLVSFYNNEISEKSEIFDDQFSVERPDGSNFTLKIRSTKLEDSAMYFCASAEGRPRTDYGYTFGSGTRLTVV.

V is TRBV5-1 and J is TRBJ2-1; D remains ambiguous. The CDR3 covers 14 residues. V was pared by 2 bases and J by 8 bases, with 14 bases between. CDR1 SGHRS and CDR2 YFSETQ come from the germline V gene. The CDR3 DNA reads as TGCGCCAGCAGCTTATTCGGACCCGTTGATGAGCAGTTCTTC. It encodes CASSLFGPVDEQFF. Based on the CDR3 plus reference TRBV5-1 and TRBJ2-1, the full variable domain is KAGVTQTPRYLIKTRGQQVTLSCSPISGHRSVSWYQQTPGQGLQFLFEYFSETQRNKGNFPGRFSGRQFSNSRSEMNVSTLELGDSALYLCASSLFGPVDEQFFGPGTRLTVL.

The V and J genes are TRBV30 and TRBJ1-6; D call uncertain. The CDR3 is 13 amino acids. The V gene lost 2 bases and the J gene lost 8 bases, with 10 bases spanning the gap. From germline, CDR1 is GTSNPN and CDR2 SVGIG (reference sequence). The DNA of the CDR3 is TGTGCCTGGAGTCCCGCCACGGATTCACCCCTCCACTTT. Translating gives CAWSPATDSPLHF. Full variable domain (outside the CDR3, taken from reference TRBV30 and TRBJ1-6): SQTIHQWPATLVQPVGSPLSLECTVEGTSNPNLYWYRQAAGRGLQLLFYSVGIGQISSEVPQNLSASRPQDRQFILSSKKLLLSDSGFYLCAWSPATDSPLHFGNGTRLTVT.

The chain links TRBV19 to TRBJ1-1; D is unresolved. Trimming pared 8 bases from V and 3 bases from J, leaving 10 bases between. CDR1 is LNHDA, CDR2 SQIVND, per germline (reference sequence). The length of the CDR3 is 12 residues. The CDR3 here is CASGEDYTEAFF. The CDR3 DNA reads as TGTGCCAGTGGTGAGGACTACACTGAAGCTTTCTTT.

The V call is TRBV10-3, the J call TRBJ2-5, with D unresolved. Germline loops: CDR1 ENHRY, CDR2 SYGVKD. Trimming took 1 base from V and 1 from J, leaving 4 bases between them. The CDR3 is 13 residues long. The CDR3 region is CAISEYPQETQYF. The CDR3 bases are TGTGCCATCAGTGAGTACCCCCAAGAGACCCAGTACTTC.

The chain links TRBV29-1 to TRBJ1-5; no reliable D call. Trimming removed 4 bases from V and 9 bases from J, with 10 bases in between. Per germline, CDR1 SQVTM and CDR2 ANQGSEA. CDR3 length equals 11 residues. CDR3 nucleotide sequence: TGCAGCGTTGGACCGTTTTGGCCCCAGCATTTT. Its protein is CSVGPFWPQHF.

The V call is TRBV6-5, the J call TRBJ1-1; a possible D gene is TRBD1 (5 bases). Trimming removed 7 bases at V and 5 bases at J, with 11 bases between. Germline V CDR1 and CDR2: MNHEY, SVGAGI. The CDR3 covers 12 residues. The CDR3 protein is CASTRDHTEAFF. Here the CDR3 DNA reads TGTGCCAGCACCAGGGATCATACTGAAGCTTTCTTT.

This rearrangement joins TRBV14 to TRBJ1-3; unclear D gene. CDR1 is SGHDN, CDR2 FVKESK, per germline. V was shortened by 5 bases and J by 3 bases, with 8 bases between the two germline ends. This CDR3 has 13 residues. This CDR3 is CASSLMIGNTIYF. CDR3 sequence (DNA): TGTGCCAGCAGCTTGATGATTGGAAACACCATATATTTT.

The CDR3 reads CAWSGQTNTEAFF. CDR3 nucleotide sequence: TGTGCCTGGAGCGGTCAGACAAACACTGAAGCTTTCTTT. The chain employs TRBV30 and TRBJ1-1; no definite D call. Germline assignment: CDR1 GTSNPN and CDR2 SVGIG (reference sequence). The CDR3 is 13 amino acids. V was clipped by 3 bases and J by 2 bases, with 10 bases between them.

This clone was recorded only once. The chain combines TRBV30 with TRBJ1-5, with D unclear. The germline CDR1 and CDR2 sequences are GTSNPN and SVGIG (reference sequence). This CDR3 has 16 residues. Deletions cut 0 bases from V and 3 bases from J, with 15 bases between. CDR3 bases: TGTGCCTGGAGTGTAACGACGGGAATCCCCAATCAGCCCCAGCATTTT. The encoded protein is CAWSVTTGIPNQPQHF.

The chain combines TRBV7-2 with TRBJ2-7; the match to TRBD1 covers 10 bases. The CDR3 loop spans 14 amino acids. CDR1 is SGHTA, CDR2 FQGNSA, per germline. V trimming: 5 bases; J trimming: 3 bases; junction bases outside the gene matches: 4. CDR3 DNA sequence: TGTGCCAGCAGCGCTGGACAGGGGGGCTACGAGCAGTACTTC. Protein sequence: CASSAGQGGYEQYF.

The chain carries TRBV5-6 and TRBJ1-2, with 10 bases aligning to TRBD1. V dropped 4 bases and J dropped 4; count of bases not matched to a gene: 13. In germline, CDR1 is SGHDT, CDR2 YYEEEE. This CDR3 is 17 amino acids long. The chain's CDR3 is CASSPDPLTGGIYGYTF. DNA for the CDR3: TGTGCCAGCAGCCCGGACCCACTGACAGGGGGCATCTATGGCTACACCTTC.

CDR3 in amino acids: CASSLQEVETQYF. The CDR3 nucleotides are TGTGCCAGCAGCTTGCAAGAGGTTGAGACCCAGTACTTC. The genes are TRBV5-4 and TRBJ2-5; no reliable D call. This CDR3 has 13 amino acids. With 1 base removed from V and 5 bases from J, the gap between germline ends came to 9 bases. Per germline, CDR1 SGHNT and CDR2 YYREEE (reference sequence).

Worth noting for this clone: This sample includes further DNA sequences coding for the same CDR3. V usage is TRBV18 and J usage is TRBJ1-1, with TRBD1 as a possible D gene (6 bases). Trimming left V 0 bases short and J 0 bases short, with 11 bases between. The CDR3 extends over 16 amino acids. CDR1 and CDR2 from the germline V gene are KGHSH and LQKENI. CDR3 coding DNA: TGTGCCAGCTCACCACCCAGAGGGGGGTTGAACACTGAAGCTTTCTTT. Translating gives CASSPPRGGLNTEAFF.

The chain joins TRBV7-2 to TRBJ1-4, with D unresolved. The germline V gene encodes CDR1 SGHTA and CDR2 FQGNSA. The CDR3 runs to 15 residues. Between the trimmed V and J ends, which lost 5 bases and 4 bases, there was a span of 14 bases. The CDR3 DNA sequence: TGTGCCAGCAGCCCTCAATCGGGATATAATGAAAAACTGTTTTTT. Translation: CASSPQSGYNEKLFF.

As concerns this clone: The junction departs from the called germline gene at one end, perhaps through a read error. This chain uses TRBV6-2 or TRBV6-3 with TRBJ1-6; a possible D gene is TRBD1 (5 bases). The CDR3 contains 15 residues. Germline CDR1 and CDR2: MNHEY and SVGEGT. The CDR3, as DNA: TGTGCCAGCAGTTACACGCGGGGGTATAGTTCACCCCTCCACTTT. It specifies CASSYTRGYSSPLHF.

The V and J genes are TRBV6-1 and TRBJ2-7; TRBD1 might be the D (5 bases). V gave up 0 bases and J gave up 3 bases, with 9 bases separating them. Germline lookup yields CDR1 MNHNS and CDR2 SASEGT. The CDR3 consists of 14 residues. The CDR3 nucleotides are TGTGCCAGCAGTGAAGCTCCCAGGGTCTACGAGCAGTACTTC. It translates to CASSEAPRVYEQYF.

The chain links TRBV5-1 to TRBJ1-1; no firm D call. The germline CDR1 and CDR2 sequences are SGHRS and YFSETQ. V lost 1 base and J 1 base, leaving 11 bases between the germline ends. The CDR3 sequence is 15 residues long. CDR3 DNA: TGCGCCAGCAGCTTGTTCGGCAGCCAGAACACTGAAGCTTTCTTT. This gives the protein CASSLFGSQNTEAFF.